The TCR beta chain described here comes from a study of human T cells and chemical hapten exposure. Across the whole study: Patients had diphenylcyclopropenone applied to the scalp weekly throughout the approximately 25-week study. The study enrolled mostly female patients with alopecia areata, totalis or universalis.

The sample's time point: patch test 3, about 24 weeks after DPC sensitization. Treatment of the sample: therapeutic diphenylcyclopropenone sensitization with weekly scalp DPC. The V gene's germline CDR1 is WNHNN and CDR2 SYGVQD (reference sequence). CDR3 length equals 15 residues. With 2 bases clipped from V and 8 bases from J, the junction kept 9 bases outside the gene matches. TCRdb analysed the RACE reads with MiXCR anew, one entry per CDR3 protein. The sample includes tens of thousands of distinct CDR3 sequences, around 10% of them seen just once. This clonotype was seen repeatedly, ten times or more.

V gene TRBV10-1 combines with J gene TRBJ2-4; the match to TRBD1 covers 7 bases. The sequence derives from a woman aged 45-59 years with alopecia areata. Some clones in this sample may be carry-over from other donors' samples. Here the sequenced sample was whole blood, taken in connection with sensitization to the hapten diphenylcyclopropenone (DPC). CDR3 sequence: CASSEGQVPGDIQYF. DNA of the CDR3: TGCGCCAGCAGTGAGGGACAGGTCCCCGGGGACATTCAGTACTTC.